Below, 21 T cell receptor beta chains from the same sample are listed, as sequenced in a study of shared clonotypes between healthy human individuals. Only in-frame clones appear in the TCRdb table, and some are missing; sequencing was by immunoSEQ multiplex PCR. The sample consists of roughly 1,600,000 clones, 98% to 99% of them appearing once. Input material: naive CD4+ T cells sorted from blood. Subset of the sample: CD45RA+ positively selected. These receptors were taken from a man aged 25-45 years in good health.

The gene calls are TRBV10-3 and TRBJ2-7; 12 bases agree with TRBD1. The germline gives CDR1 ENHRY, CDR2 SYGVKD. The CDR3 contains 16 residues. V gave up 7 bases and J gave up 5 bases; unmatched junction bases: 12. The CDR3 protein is CAINQSPGTGGDEQYF. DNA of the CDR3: TGTGCCATCAACCAGAGTCCCGGGACAGGGGGCGACGAGCAGTACTTC.

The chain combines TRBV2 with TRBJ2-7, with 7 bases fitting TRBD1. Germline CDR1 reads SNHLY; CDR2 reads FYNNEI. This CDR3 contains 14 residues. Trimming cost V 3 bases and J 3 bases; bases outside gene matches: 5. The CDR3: CASSDQGDHYEQYF. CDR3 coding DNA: TGTGCCAGCAGTGACCAGGGGGATCACTACGAGCAGTACTTC. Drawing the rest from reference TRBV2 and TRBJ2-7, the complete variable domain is EPEVTQTPSHQVTQMGQEVILRCVPISNHLYFYWYRQILGQKVEFLVSFYNNEISEKSEIFDDQFSVERPDGSNFTLKIRSTKLEDSAMYFCASSDQGDHYEQYFGPGTRLTVT.

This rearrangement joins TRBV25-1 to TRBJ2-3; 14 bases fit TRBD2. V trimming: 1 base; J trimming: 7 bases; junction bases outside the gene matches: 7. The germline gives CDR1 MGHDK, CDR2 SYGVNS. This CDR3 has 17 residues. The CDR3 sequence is CASSEFPTSGRANTQYF. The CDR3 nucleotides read TGTGCCAGCAGTGAATTTCCGACTAGCGGGAGGGCAAATACGCAGTATTTT.

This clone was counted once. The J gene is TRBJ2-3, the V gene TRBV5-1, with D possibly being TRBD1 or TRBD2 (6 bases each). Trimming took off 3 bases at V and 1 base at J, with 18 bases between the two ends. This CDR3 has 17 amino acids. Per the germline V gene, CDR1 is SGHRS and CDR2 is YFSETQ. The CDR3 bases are TGCGCCAGCAGCTGGGGGAGGAATCCAGGGGGCACAGATACGCAGTATTTT. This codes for CASSWGRNPGGTDTQYF.

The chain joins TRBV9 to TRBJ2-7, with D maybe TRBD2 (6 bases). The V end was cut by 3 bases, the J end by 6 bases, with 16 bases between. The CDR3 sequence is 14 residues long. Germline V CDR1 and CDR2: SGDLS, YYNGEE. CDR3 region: CASSGGLGGGEQYF. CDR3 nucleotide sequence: TGTGCCAGCAGCGGAGGACTTGGGGGAGGCGAGCAGTACTTC.

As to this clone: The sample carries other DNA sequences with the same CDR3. This CDR3 is CASSLETDTQYF. The CDR3 DNA reads as TGCGCCAGCAGCTTGGAAACAGATACGCAGTATTTT. The chain uses TRBV5-1 and TRBJ2-3; D gene uncertain. The CDR3 is made up of 12 amino acids. Germline CDR1 is SGHRS and CDR2 is YFSETQ. V gave up 0 bases and J gave up 3 bases, with 2 bases separating them.

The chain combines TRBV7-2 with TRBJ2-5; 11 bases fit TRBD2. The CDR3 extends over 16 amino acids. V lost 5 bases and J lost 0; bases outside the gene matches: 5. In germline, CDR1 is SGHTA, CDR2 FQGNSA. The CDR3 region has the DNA TGTGCCAGCAGCCTCGGGACTAGCGGAGACCAAGAGACCCAGTACTTC. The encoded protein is CASSLGTSGDQETQYF.

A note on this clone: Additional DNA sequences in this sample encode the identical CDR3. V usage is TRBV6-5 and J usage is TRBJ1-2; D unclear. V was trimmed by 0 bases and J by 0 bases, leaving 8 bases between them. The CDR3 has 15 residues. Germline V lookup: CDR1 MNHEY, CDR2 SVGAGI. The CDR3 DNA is TGTGCCAGCAGTTACTCCAGGACGGCTAACTATGGCTACACCTTC. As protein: CASSYSRTANYGYTF.

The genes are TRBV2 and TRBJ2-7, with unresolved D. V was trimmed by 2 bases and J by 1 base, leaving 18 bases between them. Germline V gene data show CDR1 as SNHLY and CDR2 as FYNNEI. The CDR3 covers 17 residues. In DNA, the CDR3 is TGTGCCAGCAGTGAAAGACGTCGGGCGATGGATTCCTACGAGCAGTACTTC. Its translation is CASSERRRAMDSYEQYF. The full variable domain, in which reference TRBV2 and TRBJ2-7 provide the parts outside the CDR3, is EPEVTQTPSHQVTQMGQEVILRCVPISNHLYFYWYRQILGQKVEFLVSFYNNEISEKSEIFDDQFSVERPDGSNFTLKIRSTKLEDSAMYFCASSERRRAMDSYEQYFGPGTRLTVT.

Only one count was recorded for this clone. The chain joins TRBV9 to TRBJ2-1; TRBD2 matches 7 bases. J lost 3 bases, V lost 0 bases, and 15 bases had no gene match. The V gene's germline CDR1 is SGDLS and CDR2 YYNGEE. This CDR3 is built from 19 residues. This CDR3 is CASSVGAASGWKGYNEQFF. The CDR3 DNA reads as TGTGCCAGCAGCGTAGGGGCGGCTAGCGGATGGAAAGGCTACAATGAGCAGTTCTTC.

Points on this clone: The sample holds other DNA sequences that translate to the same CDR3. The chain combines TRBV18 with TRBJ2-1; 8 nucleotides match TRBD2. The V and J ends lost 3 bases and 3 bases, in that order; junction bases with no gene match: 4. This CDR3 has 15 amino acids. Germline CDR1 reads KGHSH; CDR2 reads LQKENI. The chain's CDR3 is CASSPGLAGYNEQFF. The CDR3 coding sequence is TGTGCCAGCTCACCGGGTCTAGCGGGCTACAATGAGCAGTTCTTC.

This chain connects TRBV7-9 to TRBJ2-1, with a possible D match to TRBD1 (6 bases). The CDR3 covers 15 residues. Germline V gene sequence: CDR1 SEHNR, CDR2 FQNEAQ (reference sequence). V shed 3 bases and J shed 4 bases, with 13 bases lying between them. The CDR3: CASSFRQDLYNEQFF. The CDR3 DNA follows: TGTGCCAGCAGCTTCCGACAGGACCTGTACAATGAGCAGTTCTTC.

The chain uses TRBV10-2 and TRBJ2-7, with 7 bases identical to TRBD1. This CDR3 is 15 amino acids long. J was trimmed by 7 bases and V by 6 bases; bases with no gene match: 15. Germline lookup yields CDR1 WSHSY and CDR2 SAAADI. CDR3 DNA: TGCGCCAGCAGCTCCCGGTCCCGACAGGGATGGGAGCAGTACTTC. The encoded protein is CASSSRSRQGWEQYF.

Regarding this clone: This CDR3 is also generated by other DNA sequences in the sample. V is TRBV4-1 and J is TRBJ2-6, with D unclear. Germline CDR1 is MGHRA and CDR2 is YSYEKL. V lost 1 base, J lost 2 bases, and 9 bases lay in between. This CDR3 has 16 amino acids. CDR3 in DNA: TGCGCCAGCAGCCAAGTCTGGGGTCCTGGGGCCAACGTCCTGACTTTC. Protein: CASSQVWGPGANVLTF.

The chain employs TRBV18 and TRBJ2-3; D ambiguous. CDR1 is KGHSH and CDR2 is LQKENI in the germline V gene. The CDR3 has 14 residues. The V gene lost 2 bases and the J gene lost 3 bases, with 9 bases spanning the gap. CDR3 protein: CASSPDLSTDTQYF. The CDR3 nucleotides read TGTGCCAGCTCACCAGATTTGTCTACAGATACGCAGTATTTT.

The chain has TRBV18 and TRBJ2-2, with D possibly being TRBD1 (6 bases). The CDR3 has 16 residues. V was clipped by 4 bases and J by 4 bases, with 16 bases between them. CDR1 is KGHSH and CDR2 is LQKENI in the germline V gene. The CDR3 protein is CASSQRQDPITGELFF. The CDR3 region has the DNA TGTGCCAGCTCACAAAGACAGGACCCCATCACCGGGGAGCTGTTTTTT.

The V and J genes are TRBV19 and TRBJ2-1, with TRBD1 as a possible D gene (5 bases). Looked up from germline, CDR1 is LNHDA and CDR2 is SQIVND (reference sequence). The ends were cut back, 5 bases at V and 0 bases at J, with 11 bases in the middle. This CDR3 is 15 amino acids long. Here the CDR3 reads CASSVDSSSYNEQFF. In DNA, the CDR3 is TGTGCCAGTAGTGTCGACAGTAGCTCCTACAATGAGCAGTTCTTC.

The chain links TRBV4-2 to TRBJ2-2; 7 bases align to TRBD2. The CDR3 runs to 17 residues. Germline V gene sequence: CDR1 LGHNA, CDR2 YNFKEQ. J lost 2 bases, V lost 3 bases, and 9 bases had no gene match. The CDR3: CASSHQLASDNTGELFF. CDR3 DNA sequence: TGTGCCAGCAGCCACCAACTAGCGTCGGACAACACCGGGGAGCTGTTTTTT.

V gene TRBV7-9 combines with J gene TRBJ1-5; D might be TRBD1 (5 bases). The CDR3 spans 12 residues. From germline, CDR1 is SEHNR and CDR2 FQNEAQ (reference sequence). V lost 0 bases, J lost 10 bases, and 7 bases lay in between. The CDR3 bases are TGTGCCAGCAGCTTAGCAGGGGTCCCCCAGCATTTT. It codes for CASSLAGVPQHF.

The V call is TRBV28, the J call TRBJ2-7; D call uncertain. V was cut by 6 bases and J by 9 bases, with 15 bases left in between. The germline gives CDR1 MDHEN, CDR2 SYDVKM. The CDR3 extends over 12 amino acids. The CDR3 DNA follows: TGTGCCAGCAGCCCGGACGGCCCCAGGCAGTACTTC. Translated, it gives CASSPDGPRQYF. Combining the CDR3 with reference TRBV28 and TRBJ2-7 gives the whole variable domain DVKVTQSSRYLVKRTGEKVFLECVQDMDHENMFWYRQDPGLGLRLIYFSYDVKMKEKGDIPEGYSVSREKKERFSLILESASTNQTSMYLCASSPDGPRQYFGPGTRLTVT.

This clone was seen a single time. CDR3 bases: TGTGCCAGCTCATCGACAGGGATTCTCAACGAGCAGTACTTC. It translates to CASSSTGILNEQYF. The rearrangement joins TRBV18 to TRBJ2-7; 7 bases are a match to TRBD1. The germline CDR1 and CDR2 sequences are KGHSH and LQKENI. V shed 5 bases, J shed 5 bases, and the junction held 9 bases outside the gene matches. This CDR3 is built from 14 residues.